This T cell receptor (beta chain) was obtained from a study of T cell changes during pregnancy in multiple sclerosis. Assay used: immunoSEQ multiplex PCR; TCRdb lists only in-frame clones, some missing. Among some 64,000 clones listed, about nine tenths were seen once. Germline V CDR1 and CDR2: MNHEY, SVGAGI. CDR3 length equals 14 residues. The V segment lost 5 bases and the J segment 8 bases; nucleotides outside the gene matches: 8. The sample in question was peripheral blood, obtained in the first trimester of pregnancy. J is TRBJ1-2 and V is TRBV6-5; 10 nucleotides align to TRBD1. This TCR came from a female donor in good health, enrolled as a control in a pregnancy study. The CDR3 sequence is CASSMDRGFDGYTF. The CDR3 nucleotides are TGTGCCAGCAGTATGGACAGGGGGTTTGACGGCTACACCTTC.